These T cell receptor beta chains were read from a single sample in a study of T cells in Graves' hyperthyroidism and ophthalmopathy. TCRdb called the multiplex PCR reads again in MiXCR, with one record for every CDR3 protein. This sample yields some 760,000 distinct CDR3 sequences, of which about 14% are seen a single time; roughly 10% belongs to the top ten. Sequenced: blood. These TCRs come from a woman younger than 35 with Graves' hyperthyroidism. CDR3s include the opening cysteine and the closing phenylalanine or tryptophan. The D gene is left open where the match is weak. The size of a clone is reported for some rows only, either as once, few or many, or as a class for expanded clones.

d_gene: -; j_gene: TRBJ1-1; abundance: few; v_gene: TRBV7-2; CDR3nt: TGTGCCAGCAGCTCACCAAATACGAACACTGAAGCTTTCTTT; CDR3aa: CASSSPNTNTEAFF
d_gene: TRBD1; j_gene: TRBJ2-7; abundance: many; v_gene: TRBV28; CDR3nt: TGTGCCAGCAGTTTTGGACAGGACTACGAGCAGTACTTC; CDR3aa: CASSFGQDYEQYF
d_gene: -; j_gene: TRBJ2-3; abundance: many; v_gene: TRBV7-2; CDR3nt: TGTGCCAGCAGCTTAGACGGGAGCCCCTCAGGAGGCACAGATACGCAGTATTTT; CDR3aa: CASSLDGSPSGGTDTQYF
d_gene: TRBD2; j_gene: TRBJ2-1; abundance: many; v_gene: TRBV2; CDR3nt: TGTGCCAGCACAAAGGGGGTAGCGGGAGTATATGAGCAGTTCTTC; CDR3aa: CASTKGVAGVYEQFF
d_gene: -; j_gene: TRBJ2-1; abundance: few; v_gene: TRBV5-1; CDR3nt: TGCGCCAGCAGCTTGGGACTAGTTACCTACAATGAGCAGTTCTTC; CDR3aa: CASSLGLVTYNEQFF
d_gene: -; j_gene: TRBJ1-2; abundance: -; v_gene: TRBV9; CDR3nt: TGTGCCAGCAGTCCCGCCCGGGGGGCGGAAGGCTACACCTTC; CDR3aa: CASSPARGAEGYTF
d_gene: TRBD1; j_gene: TRBJ2-3; abundance: -; v_gene: TRBV28; CDR3nt: TGTGCCAGCAGTTTCGGGACAGGGGTCTCCAGTACGCAGTATTTT; CDR3aa: CASSFGTGVSSTQYF
d_gene: -; j_gene: TRBJ2-7; abundance: -; v_gene: TRBV20-1; CDR3nt: TGCAGTGCTAGAGATATAGGAGGGCCCTCCTACGAGCAGTACTTC; CDR3aa: CSARDIGGPSYEQYF
d_gene: TRBD2; j_gene: TRBJ2-7; abundance: many; v_gene: TRBV6-1; CDR3nt: TGTGCCGGGGGTCAAGCGGGGTACTACGAGCAGTACTTC; CDR3aa: CAGGQAGYYEQYF
d_gene: -; j_gene: TRBJ1-1; abundance: few; v_gene: TRBV29-1; CDR3nt: TGCAGCGTTGAGGACCGAACCGCTGAAGCTTTCTTT; CDR3aa: CSVEDRTAEAFF
d_gene: -; j_gene: TRBJ1-3; abundance: few; v_gene: TRBV6-1; CDR3nt: TGTGCCAGCAGCCTACGTTGGGAGAGCTCTGGAAACACCATATATTTT; CDR3aa: CASSLRWESSGNTIYF
d_gene: -; j_gene: TRBJ1-1; abundance: many; v_gene: TRBV7-2; CDR3nt: TGTGCCAGCAGCCACATTCTAGAAGGAGCGAACACTGAAGCTTTCTTT; CDR3aa: CASSHILEGANTEAFF
d_gene: -; j_gene: TRBJ1-4; abundance: -; v_gene: TRBV2; CDR3nt: TGTGCCAGCAGCTGGGACGGGGCCCAGAGTGATGAAAAACTGTTTTTT; CDR3aa: CASSWDGAQSDEKLFF
d_gene: -; j_gene: TRBJ2-1; abundance: many; v_gene: TRBV5-1; CDR3nt: TGCGCCAGCAGCCCGTTCCTTTGGACAGCTCTTTCCAATGAGCAGTTCTTC; CDR3aa: CASSPFLWTALSNEQFF
d_gene: -; j_gene: TRBJ2-2; abundance: many; v_gene: TRBV4-3; CDR3nt: TGCGCCAGCAGCCAAGAGACAAGAGTCAACACCGGGGAGCTGTTTTTT; CDR3aa: CASSQETRVNTGELFF
d_gene: TRBD2; j_gene: TRBJ2-2; abundance: -; v_gene: TRBV9; CDR3nt: TGTGCCAGCAGCGAAGGGACTAGCGGGAACACCGGGGAGCTGTTTTTT; CDR3aa: CASSEGTSGNTGELFF
d_gene: TRBD1; j_gene: TRBJ1-2; abundance: -; v_gene: TRBV2; CDR3nt: TGTGCCAGCAGGGTACAGGGGTTGGGTAACTATGGCTACACCTTC; CDR3aa: CASRVQGLGNYGYTF
d_gene: -; j_gene: TRBJ2-1; abundance: -; v_gene: TRBV12-3/TRBV12-4; CDR3nt: TGTGCCAGCAGCTTTACCACAAGCTCCTACAATGAGCAGTTCTTC; CDR3aa: CASSFTTSSYNEQFF
d_gene: -; j_gene: TRBJ2-7; abundance: many; v_gene: TRBV19; CDR3nt: TGTGCCAGTAGTATGGTCGACAGGCGACCTTACGAGCAGTACTTC; CDR3aa: CASSMVDRRPYEQYF
d_gene: -; j_gene: TRBJ1-1; abundance: once; v_gene: TRBV29-1; CDR3nt: TGCAGCGTTGTTATTGGGCCTGAAGCTTTCTTT; CDR3aa: CSVVIGPEAFF
d_gene: -; j_gene: TRBJ2-7; abundance: -; v_gene: TRBV12-3/TRBV12-4; CDR3nt: TGTGCCAGCAGTTTAATGCCCTATGATCCGTACTTC; CDR3aa: CASSLMPYDPYF
d_gene: TRBD2; j_gene: TRBJ2-7; abundance: many; v_gene: TRBV20-1; CDR3nt: TGCAGTGCTAGAGATGTCGGGACTATCTCCGAGCAGTACTTC; CDR3aa: CSARDVGTISEQYF
d_gene: TRBD2; j_gene: TRBJ2-7; abundance: many; v_gene: TRBV20-1; CDR3nt: TGCAGTGCTAGAGATTCCCGGAGCGGGAGATCGGGCGAGCGGTACTTC; CDR3aa: CSARDSRSGRSGERYF
d_gene: -; j_gene: TRBJ1-2; abundance: few; v_gene: TRBV27; CDR3nt: TGTGCCAGCAGTCGACCCTATGGCTACACCTTC; CDR3aa: CASSRPYGYTF
d_gene: -; j_gene: TRBJ1-2; abundance: -; v_gene: TRBV12-3/TRBV12-4; CDR3nt: TGTGCCAGCAGTTTATTTGGGGACAACTATGGCTACACCTTC; CDR3aa: CASSLFGDNYGYTF
d_gene: -; j_gene: TRBJ1-1; abundance: many; v_gene: TRBV20-1; CDR3nt: TGCAGAACGTACACGGGCAGCTTAAACACTGAAGCTTTCTTT; CDR3aa: CRTYTGSLNTEAFF
d_gene: -; j_gene: TRBJ1-1; abundance: few; v_gene: TRBV5-1; CDR3nt: TGCGCCAGCAGCACTAATACCGGGTCCCAGGGGACTGAAGCTTTCTTT; CDR3aa: CASSTNTGSQGTEAFF
d_gene: TRBD2; j_gene: TRBJ2-1; abundance: many; v_gene: TRBV7-7; CDR3nt: TGTGCTAGCAGCCTCCCTAGCGGGGATGAGCAGTTCTTC; CDR3aa: CASSLPSGDEQFF
d_gene: TRBD1; j_gene: TRBJ2-7; abundance: many; v_gene: TRBV6-1; CDR3nt: TGTGCCAGCAGTGAAGCCCCGGGACAGGGCTACGAGCAGTACTTC; CDR3aa: CASSEAPGQGYEQYF
d_gene: -; j_gene: TRBJ1-1; abundance: many; v_gene: TRBV12-3/TRBV12-4; CDR3nt: TGTGCCAGCAGCCCCTCGTGGGCGGAGAGGGCTTTCTTT; CDR3aa: CASSPSWAERAFF
d_gene: TRBD2; j_gene: TRBJ2-4; abundance: many; v_gene: TRBV5-6; CDR3nt: TGTGCCAGCACCCCTGGGGCAGGGAGCGGGAATCAGTACTTC; CDR3aa: CASTPGAGSGNQYF
d_gene: -; j_gene: TRBJ2-1; abundance: many; v_gene: TRBV30; CDR3nt: TGTGCCTGGGGCCGAGCTAGAACGAGCCTTGACAATGAGCAGTTCTTC; CDR3aa: CAWGRARTSLDNEQFF
d_gene: -; j_gene: TRBJ1-4; abundance: once; v_gene: TRBV9; CDR3nt: TGTGCCAGCAGCGAGGGGGGTCGTTGGGATGAAAAACTGTTTTTT; CDR3aa: CASSEGGRWDEKLFF
d_gene: TRBD2; j_gene: TRBJ2-5; abundance: many; v_gene: TRBV7-3; CDR3nt: TGTGCCAGCAGCTTGGGCGGGAGCGGCGGAGAGACCCAGTACTTC; CDR3aa: CASSLGGSGGETQYF
d_gene: -; j_gene: TRBJ2-7; abundance: many; v_gene: TRBV24-1; CDR3nt: TGTGCCACCAGTGATTTGGGGGCGGCCGGCGAGCAGTACTTC; CDR3aa: CATSDLGAAGEQYF
d_gene: -; j_gene: TRBJ1-4; abundance: many; v_gene: TRBV4-1; CDR3nt: TGCGCCAGCAGCCAAGTCCCTCGGGTGACTAATGAAAAACTGTTTTTT; CDR3aa: CASSQVPRVTNEKLFF
d_gene: -; j_gene: TRBJ1-2; abundance: many; v_gene: TRBV5-1; CDR3nt: TGCGCCAGCAGCTTGGAGCCACACGGGGATGGCTACACCTTC; CDR3aa: CASSLEPHGDGYTF
d_gene: TRBD2; j_gene: TRBJ2-1; abundance: many; v_gene: TRBV2; CDR3nt: TGTGCCAGCACTACCGGTGAGGGACTAGCGGATTACAATGAGCAGTTCTTC; CDR3aa: CASTTGEGLADYNEQFF
d_gene: -; j_gene: TRBJ2-7; abundance: many; v_gene: TRBV11-2; CDR3nt: TGTGCCAGCAGCTCGGCCTGGCTCTACGAGCAGTACTTC; CDR3aa: CASSSAWLYEQYF
d_gene: TRBD1; j_gene: TRBJ1-3; abundance: many; v_gene: TRBV30; CDR3nt: TGTGCCTGGAGGAACAGGGGTGGAAACACCATATATTTT; CDR3aa: CAWRNRGGNTIYF